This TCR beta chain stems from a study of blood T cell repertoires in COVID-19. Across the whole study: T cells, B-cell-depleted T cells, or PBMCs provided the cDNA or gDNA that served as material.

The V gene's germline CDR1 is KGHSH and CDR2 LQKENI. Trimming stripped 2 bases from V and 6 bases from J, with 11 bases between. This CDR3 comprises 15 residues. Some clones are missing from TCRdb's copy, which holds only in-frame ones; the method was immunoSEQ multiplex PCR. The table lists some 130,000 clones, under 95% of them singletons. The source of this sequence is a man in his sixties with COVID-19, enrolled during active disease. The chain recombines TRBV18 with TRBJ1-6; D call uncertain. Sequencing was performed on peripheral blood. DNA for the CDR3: TGTGCCAGCTCACCAGCAAGTTTAGTTAATTCACCCCTCCACTTT. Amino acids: CASSPASLVNSPLHF.